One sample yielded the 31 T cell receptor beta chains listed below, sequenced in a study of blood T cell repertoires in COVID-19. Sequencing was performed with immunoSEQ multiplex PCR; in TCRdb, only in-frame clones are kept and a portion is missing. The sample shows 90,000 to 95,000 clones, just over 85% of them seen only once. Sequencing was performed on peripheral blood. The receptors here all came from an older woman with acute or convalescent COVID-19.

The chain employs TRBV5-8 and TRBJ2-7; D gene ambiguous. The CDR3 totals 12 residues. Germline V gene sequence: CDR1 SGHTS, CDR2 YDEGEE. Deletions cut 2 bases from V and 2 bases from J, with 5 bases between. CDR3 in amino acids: CASSFTTYEQYF. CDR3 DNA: TGTGCCAGCAGCTTTACAACCTACGAGCAGTACTTC.

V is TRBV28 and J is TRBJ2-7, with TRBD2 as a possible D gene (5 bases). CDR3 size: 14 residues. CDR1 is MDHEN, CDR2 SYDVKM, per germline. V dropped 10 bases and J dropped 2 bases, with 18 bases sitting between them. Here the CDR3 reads CAIQRRRGTYEQYF. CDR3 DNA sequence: TGTGCCATCCAACGGCGGAGAGGGACCTACGAGCAGTACTTC.

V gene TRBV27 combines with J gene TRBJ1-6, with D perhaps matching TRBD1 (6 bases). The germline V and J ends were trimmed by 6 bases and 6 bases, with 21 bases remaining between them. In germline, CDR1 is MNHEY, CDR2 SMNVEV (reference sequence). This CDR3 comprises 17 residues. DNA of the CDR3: TGTGCCAGCAGGGCCCGAGGGGGTAGTTCTCTTAATTCACCCCTCCACTTT. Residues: CASRARGGSSLNSPLHF.

CDR3 DNA sequence: TGTGCCAGCAGTGACCCTACAGAAGCCAAAAACATTCAGTACTTC. Encoded protein: CASSDPTEAKNIQYF. The chain combines TRBV6-1 with TRBJ2-4; D gene unclear. The CDR3 contains 15 residues. CDR1 and CDR2 from the germline V gene are MNHNS and SASEGT. V was trimmed by 3 bases and J by 0 bases, leaving 9 bases between them.

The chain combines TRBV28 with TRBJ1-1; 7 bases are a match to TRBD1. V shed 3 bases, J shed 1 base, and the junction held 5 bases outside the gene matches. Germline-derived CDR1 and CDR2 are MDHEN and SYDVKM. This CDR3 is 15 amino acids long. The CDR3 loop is CASSFLDRTNTEAFF. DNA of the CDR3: TGTGCCAGCAGTTTTTTGGACAGGACGAACACTGAAGCTTTCTTT.

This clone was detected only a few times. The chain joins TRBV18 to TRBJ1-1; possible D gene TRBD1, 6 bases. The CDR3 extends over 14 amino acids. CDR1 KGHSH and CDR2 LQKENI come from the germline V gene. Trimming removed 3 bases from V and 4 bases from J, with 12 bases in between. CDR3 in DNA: TGTGCCAGCTCACCGACAGGCCTCCGCACTGAAGCTTTCTTT. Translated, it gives CASSPTGLRTEAFF.

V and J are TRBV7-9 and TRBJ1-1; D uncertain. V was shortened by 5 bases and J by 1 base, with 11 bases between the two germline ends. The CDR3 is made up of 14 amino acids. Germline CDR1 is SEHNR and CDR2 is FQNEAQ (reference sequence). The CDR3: CASSTNKRNTEAFF. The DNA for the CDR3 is TGTGCCAGCAGCACAAATAAAAGGAACACTGAAGCTTTCTTT.

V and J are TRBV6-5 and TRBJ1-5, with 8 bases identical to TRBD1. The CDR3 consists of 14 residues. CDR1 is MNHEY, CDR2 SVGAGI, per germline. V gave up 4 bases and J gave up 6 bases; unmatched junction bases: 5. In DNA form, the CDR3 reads TGTGCCAGCAGTTCAGGGACAGGTGGTCAGCCCCAGCATTTT. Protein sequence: CASSSGTGGQPQHF.

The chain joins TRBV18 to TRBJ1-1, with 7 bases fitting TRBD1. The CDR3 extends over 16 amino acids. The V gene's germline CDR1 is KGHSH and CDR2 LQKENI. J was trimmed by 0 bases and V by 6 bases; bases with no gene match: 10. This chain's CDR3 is CASSRTGGLMNTEAFF. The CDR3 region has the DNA TGTGCCAGCTCGCGGACAGGAGGGCTCATGAACACTGAAGCTTTCTTT.

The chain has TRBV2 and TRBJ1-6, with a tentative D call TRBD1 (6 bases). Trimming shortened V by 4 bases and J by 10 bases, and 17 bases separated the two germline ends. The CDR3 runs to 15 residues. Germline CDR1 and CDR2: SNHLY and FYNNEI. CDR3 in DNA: TGTGCCAGCAGTGGAGGTCAGGGGTTAGCGTCACCCCTCCACTTT. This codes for CASSGGQGLASPLHF.

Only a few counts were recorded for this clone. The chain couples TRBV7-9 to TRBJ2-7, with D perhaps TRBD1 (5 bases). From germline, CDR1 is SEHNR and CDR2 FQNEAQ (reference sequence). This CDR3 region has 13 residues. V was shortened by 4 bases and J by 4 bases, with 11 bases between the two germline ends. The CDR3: CASSYPTAYEQYF. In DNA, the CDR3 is TGTGCCAGCAGCTACCCGACAGCTTACGAGCAGTACTTC.

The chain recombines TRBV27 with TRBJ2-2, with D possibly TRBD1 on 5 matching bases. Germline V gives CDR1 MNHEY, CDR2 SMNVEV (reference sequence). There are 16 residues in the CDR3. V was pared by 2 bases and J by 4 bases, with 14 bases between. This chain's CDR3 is CASSLTTPQGTGELFF. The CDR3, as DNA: TGTGCCAGCAGTTTAACGACGCCGCAGGGCACCGGGGAGCTGTTTTTT.

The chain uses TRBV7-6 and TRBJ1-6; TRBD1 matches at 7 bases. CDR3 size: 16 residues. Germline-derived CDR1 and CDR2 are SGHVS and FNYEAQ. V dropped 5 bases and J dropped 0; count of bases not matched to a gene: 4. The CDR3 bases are TGTGCCAGCAGCCTGACAGGGAGCTCCTATAATTCACCCCTCCACTTT. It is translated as CASSLTGSSYNSPLHF.

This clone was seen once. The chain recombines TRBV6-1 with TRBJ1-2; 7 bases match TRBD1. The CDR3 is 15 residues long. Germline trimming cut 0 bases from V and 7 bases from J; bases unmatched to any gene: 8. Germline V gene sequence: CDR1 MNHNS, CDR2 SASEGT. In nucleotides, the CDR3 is TGTGCCAGCAGTGAAGCGACAGGGAGGTTCGGTGGCTACACCTTC. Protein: CASSEATGRFGGYTF.

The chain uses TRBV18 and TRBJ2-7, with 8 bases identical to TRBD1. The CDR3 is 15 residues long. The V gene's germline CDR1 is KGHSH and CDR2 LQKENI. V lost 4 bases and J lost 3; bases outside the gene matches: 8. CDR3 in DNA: TGTGCCAGCTCACTAATACAGGGGGGTAGCTACGAGCAGTACTTC. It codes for CASSLIQGGSYEQYF.

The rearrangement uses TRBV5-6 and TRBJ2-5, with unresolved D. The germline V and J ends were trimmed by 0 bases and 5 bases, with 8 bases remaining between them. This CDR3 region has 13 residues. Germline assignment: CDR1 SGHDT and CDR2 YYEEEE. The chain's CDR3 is CASSLDSLETQYF. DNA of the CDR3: TGTGCCAGCAGCTTGGACAGTCTGGAGACCCAGTACTTC.

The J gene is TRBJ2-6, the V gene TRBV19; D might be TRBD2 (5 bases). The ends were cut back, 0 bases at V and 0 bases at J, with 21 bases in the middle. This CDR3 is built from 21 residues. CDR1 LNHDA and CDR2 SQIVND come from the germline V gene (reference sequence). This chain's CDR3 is CASSIDLWRQKNPSGANVLTF. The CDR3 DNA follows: TGTGCCAGTAGTATAGATCTATGGAGGCAGAAGAACCCCTCTGGGGCCAACGTCCTGACTTTC.

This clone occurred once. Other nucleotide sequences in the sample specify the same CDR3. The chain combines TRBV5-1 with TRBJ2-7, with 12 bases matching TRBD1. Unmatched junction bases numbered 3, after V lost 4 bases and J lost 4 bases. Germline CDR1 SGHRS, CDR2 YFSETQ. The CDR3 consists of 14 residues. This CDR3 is CASSPGQGAYEQYF. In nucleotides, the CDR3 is TGCGCCAGCAGCCCGGGACAGGGGGCTTACGAGCAGTACTTC.

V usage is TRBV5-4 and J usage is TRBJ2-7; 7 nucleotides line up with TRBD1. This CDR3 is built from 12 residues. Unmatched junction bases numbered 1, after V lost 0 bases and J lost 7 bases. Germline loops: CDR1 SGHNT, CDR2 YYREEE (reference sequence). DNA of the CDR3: TGTGCCAGCAGCTTGGACAGGGGTGAGCAGTACTTC. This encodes CASSLDRGEQYF.

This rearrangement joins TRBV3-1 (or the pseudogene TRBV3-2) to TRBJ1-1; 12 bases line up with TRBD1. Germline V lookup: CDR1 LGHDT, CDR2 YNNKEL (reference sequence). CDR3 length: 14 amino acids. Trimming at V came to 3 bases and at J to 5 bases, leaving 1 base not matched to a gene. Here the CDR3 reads CASSQGQGATEAFF. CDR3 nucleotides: TGTGCCAGCAGCCAGGGACAGGGGGCTACTGAAGCTTTCTTT.

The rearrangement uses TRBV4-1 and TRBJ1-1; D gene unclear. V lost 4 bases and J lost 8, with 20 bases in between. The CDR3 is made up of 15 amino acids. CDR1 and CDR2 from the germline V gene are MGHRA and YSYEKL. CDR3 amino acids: CASSRYMGPIGEAFF. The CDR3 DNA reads TGCGCCAGCAGCCGCTATATGGGCCCCATCGGAGAAGCTTTCTTT.

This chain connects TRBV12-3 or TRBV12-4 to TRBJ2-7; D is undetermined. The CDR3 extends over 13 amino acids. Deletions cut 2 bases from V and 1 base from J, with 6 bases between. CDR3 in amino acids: CASSLSPSYEQYF. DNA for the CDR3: TGTGCCAGCAGTTTATCCCCTTCCTACGAGCAGTACTTC.

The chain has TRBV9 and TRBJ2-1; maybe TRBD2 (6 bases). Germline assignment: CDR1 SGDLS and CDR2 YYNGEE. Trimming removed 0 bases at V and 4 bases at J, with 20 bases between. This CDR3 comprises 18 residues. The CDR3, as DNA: TGTGCCAGCAGCGTAGCCCCTGGGGGAGCGGGTACGTACAATGAGCAGTTCTTC. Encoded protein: CASSVAPGGAGTYNEQFF.

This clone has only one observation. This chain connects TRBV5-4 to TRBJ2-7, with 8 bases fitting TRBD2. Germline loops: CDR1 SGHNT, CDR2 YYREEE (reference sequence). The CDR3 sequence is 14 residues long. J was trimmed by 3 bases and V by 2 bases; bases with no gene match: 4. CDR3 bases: TGTGCCAGCAGCTTTGGACTAGCTAGCTACGAGCAGTACTTC. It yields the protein CASSFGLASYEQYF. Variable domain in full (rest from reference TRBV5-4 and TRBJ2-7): ETGVTQSPTHLIKTRGQQVTLRCSSQSGHNTVSWYQQALGQGPQFIFQYYREEENGRGNFPPRFSGLQFPNYSSELNVNALELDDSALYLCASSFGLASYEQYFGPGTRLTVT.

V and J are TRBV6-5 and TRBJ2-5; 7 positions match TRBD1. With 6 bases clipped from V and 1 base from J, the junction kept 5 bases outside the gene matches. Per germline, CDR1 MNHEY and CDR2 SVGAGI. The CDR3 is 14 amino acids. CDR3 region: CASRTGSLQETQYF. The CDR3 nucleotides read TGTGCCAGCAGGACAGGGAGCCTCCAAGAGACCCAGTACTTC.

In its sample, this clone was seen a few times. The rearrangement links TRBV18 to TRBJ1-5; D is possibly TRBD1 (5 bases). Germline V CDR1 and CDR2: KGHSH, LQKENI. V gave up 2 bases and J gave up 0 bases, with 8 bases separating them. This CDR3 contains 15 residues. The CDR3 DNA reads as TGTGCCAGCTCACCAGGGGCTAATAGCAATCAGCCCCAGCATTTT. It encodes CASSPGANSNQPQHF.

CDR3 sequence (DNA): TGTGCCACCCAGGGTACAGTACCCTACGAGCAGTACTTC. This codes for CATQGTVPYEQYF. The V call is TRBV6-5, the J call TRBJ2-7; maybe TRBD1 (5 bases). Between the trimmed V and J ends, which lost 10 bases and 2 bases, there was a span of 15 bases. CDR1 is MNHEY, CDR2 SVGAGI, per germline. CDR3 length: 13 amino acids.

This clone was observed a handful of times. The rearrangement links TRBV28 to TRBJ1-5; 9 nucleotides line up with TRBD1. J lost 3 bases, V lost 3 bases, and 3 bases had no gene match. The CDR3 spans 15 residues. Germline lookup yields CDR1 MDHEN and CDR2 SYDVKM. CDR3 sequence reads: CASSFRDRVNQPQHF. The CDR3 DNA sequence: TGTGCCAGCAGTTTTCGGGACAGGGTCAATCAGCCCCAGCATTTT.

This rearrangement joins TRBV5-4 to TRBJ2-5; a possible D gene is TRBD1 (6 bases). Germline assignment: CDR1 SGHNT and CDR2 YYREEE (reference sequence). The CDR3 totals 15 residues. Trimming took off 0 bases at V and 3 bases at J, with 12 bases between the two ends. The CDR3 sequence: CASSLAGQLKETQYF. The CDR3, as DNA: TGTGCCAGCAGCTTGGCCGGACAGTTAAAAGAGACCCAGTACTTC.

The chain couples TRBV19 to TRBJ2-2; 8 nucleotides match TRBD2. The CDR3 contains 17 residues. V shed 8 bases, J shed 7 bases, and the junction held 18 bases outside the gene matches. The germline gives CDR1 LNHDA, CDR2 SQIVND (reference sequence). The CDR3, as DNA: TGTGCCAGTCGAAGCCCCAGGGCGGGAGGCCCAGGCGGGGAGCTGTTTTTT. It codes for CASRSPRAGGPGGELFF.

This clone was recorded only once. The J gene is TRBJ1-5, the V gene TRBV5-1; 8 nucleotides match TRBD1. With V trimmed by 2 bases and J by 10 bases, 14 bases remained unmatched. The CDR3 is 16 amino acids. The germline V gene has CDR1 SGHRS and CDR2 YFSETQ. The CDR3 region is CASSFGTGDFRGPQHF. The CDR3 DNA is TGCGCCAGCAGCTTCGGGACAGGCGACTTTCGGGGTCCCCAGCATTTT.